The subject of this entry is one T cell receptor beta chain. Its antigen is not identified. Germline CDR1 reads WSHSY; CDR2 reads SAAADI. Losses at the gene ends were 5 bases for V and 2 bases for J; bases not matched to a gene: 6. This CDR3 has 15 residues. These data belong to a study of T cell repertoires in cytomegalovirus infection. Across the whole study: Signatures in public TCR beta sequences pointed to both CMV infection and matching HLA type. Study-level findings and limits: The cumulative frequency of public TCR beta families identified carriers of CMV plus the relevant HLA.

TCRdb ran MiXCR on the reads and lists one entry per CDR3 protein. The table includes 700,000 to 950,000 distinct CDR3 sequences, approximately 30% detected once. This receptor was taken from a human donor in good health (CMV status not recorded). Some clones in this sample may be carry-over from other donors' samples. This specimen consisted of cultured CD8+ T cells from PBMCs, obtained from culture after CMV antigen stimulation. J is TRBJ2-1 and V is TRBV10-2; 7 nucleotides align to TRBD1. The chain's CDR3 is CASSLTGVTYNEQFF. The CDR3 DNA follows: TGCGCCAGCAGTCTAACAGGGGTAACCTACAATGAGCAGTTCTTC.